This T cell receptor beta chain was identified in a study of identical twins. General study points: Low generation probability was overrepresented in out-of-frame alpha sequences shared by twins. Possibly, invariant MAIT and iNKT cells partly confounded zero-insertion analyses.

In its sample, this clonotype was seen a few times. Its specificity is unknown. TCRdb ran MiXCR on the 5' RACE reads and lists one entry per CDR3 protein. The table records fewer than 900,000 distinct CDR3 sequences, around a sixth of them present only once. These records were also assigned to another study, of T cells expressing NK-cell markers. That publication notes: NKG2C+ dominant clonotype frequencies in 5 or 6 donors were about 1.0-7.5% of CD8+ T cells.

Material for sequencing was PBMCs. The clonotype was recovered from a young woman in good health.

This CDR3 reads CASSKGAYEQYF. CDR3 in DNA: TGTGCCAGCAGCAAAGGGGCTTACGAGCAGTACTTC. The chain couples TRBV11-2 to TRBJ2-7; possibly TRBD1 for D (5 bases). The length of the CDR3 is 12 residues. In germline, CDR1 is SGHAT, CDR2 FQNNGV. Trimming removed 5 bases at V and 4 bases at J, with 9 bases between.